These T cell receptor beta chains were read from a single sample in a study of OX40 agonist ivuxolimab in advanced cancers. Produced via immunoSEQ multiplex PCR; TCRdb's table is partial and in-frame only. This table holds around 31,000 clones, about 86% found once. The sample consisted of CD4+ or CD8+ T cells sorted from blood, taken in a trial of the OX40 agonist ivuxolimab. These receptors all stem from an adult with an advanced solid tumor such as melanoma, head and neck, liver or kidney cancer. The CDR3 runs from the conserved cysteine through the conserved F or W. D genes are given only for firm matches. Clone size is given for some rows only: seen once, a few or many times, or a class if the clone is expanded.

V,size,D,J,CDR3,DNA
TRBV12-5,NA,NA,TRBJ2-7,CASGSSYEQYF,TGTGCTAGTGGTTCGTCCTACGAGCAGTACTTC
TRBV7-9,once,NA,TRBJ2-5,CASSSGTPRETQYF,TGTGCCAGCAGCTCCGGGACCCCGAGAGAGACCCAGTACTTC
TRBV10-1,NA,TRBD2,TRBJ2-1,CANPTGLAVWNEQFF,TGCGCCAACCCAACGGGACTAGCGGTCTGGAATGAGCAGTTCTTC
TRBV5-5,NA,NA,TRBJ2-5,CASSFEDEETQYF,TGTGCCAGCAGCTTCGAAGATGAAGAGACCCAGTACTTC
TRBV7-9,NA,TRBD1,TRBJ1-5,CASSRNDRAHDQPQHF,TGTGCCAGCAGTCGTAATGACAGGGCACACGATCAGCCCCAGCATTTT
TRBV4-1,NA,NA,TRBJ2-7,CASSQGVRHDEQYF,TGCGCCAGCAGCCAGGGGGTCAGGCACGACGAGCAGTACTTC
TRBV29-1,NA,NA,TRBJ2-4,CSVLQARRAKNIQYF,TGCAGCGTTTTACAGGCTCGGAGGGCCAAAAACATTCAGTACTTC
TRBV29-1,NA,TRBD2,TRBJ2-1,CSVDGLAANNEQFF,TGCAGCGTTGATGGACTAGCGGCTAACAATGAGCAGTTCTTC
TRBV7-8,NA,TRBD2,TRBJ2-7,CASSFELAGGGYEQYF,TGTGCCAGCAGCTTTGAACTAGCGGGGGGAGGGTACGAGCAGTACTTC
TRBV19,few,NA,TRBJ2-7,CASSMKGQYF,TGTGCCAGTAGTATGAAAGGGCAGTACTTC
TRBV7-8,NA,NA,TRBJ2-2,CAAGFENTGELFF,TGTGCCGCTGGATTCGAGAACACCGGGGAGCTGTTTTTT
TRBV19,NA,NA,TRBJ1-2,CASSAAEKIYGYTF,TGTGCCAGTAGTGCGGCTGAGAAAATCTATGGCTACACCTTC
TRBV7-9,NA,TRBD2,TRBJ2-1,CASSSPLAGRRNEQFF,TGTGCCAGCAGCTCACCGCTTGCCGGGAGGAGGAATGAGCAGTTCTTC
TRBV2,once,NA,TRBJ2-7,CASSRASYEQYF,TGTGCCAGCAGCCGGGCGAGCTACGAGCAGTACTTC
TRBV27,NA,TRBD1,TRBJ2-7,CASRVGQGEGYEQYF,TGTGCCAGCAGGGTGGGACAGGGAGAAGGCTACGAGCAGTACTTC
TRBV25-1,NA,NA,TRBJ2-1,CASTAWRADNEQFF,TGTGCCAGCACCGCCTGGCGGGCAGACAATGAGCAGTTCTTC
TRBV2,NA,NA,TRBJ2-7,CASSTNRWHEQYF,TGTGCCAGCAGTACAAACAGGTGGCACGAGCAGTACTTC
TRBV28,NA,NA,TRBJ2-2,CASSHTRTGELFF,TGTGCCAGCAGTCATACGCGGACCGGGGAGCTGTTTTTT
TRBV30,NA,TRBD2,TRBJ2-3,CAFVQGGLAGIDTQYF,TGTGCCTTCGTGCAGGGCGGGCTAGCGGGGATAGATACGCAGTATTTT
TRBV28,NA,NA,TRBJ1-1,CASSLSRRENTEAFF,TGTGCCAGCAGTTTATCCCGGCGGGAGAACACTGAAGCTTTCTTT
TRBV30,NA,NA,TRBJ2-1,CAWRHSNEQFF,TGTGCCTGGAGGCACTCGAATGAGCAGTTCTTC
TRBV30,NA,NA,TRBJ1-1,CAWSVETAPEAFF,TGTGCCTGGAGTGTAGAGACAGCCCCCGAAGCTTTCTTT
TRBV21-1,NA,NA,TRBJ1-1,CASSKGGNTGCTEAFF,TGTGCCAGCAGCAAAGGGGGCAACACAGGGTGCACTGAAGCTTTCTTT
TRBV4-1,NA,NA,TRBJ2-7,CASSQDPAGASYEQYF,TGCGCCAGCAGCCAAGATCCCGCGGGGGCATCCTACGAGCAGTACTTC
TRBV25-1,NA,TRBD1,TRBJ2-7,CASSELRDSPGSSYEQYF,TGTGCCAGCAGTGAATTACGGGACAGTCCGGGAAGCTCCTACGAGCAGTACTTC
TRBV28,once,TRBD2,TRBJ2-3,CASSFGTSGGHTQYF,TGTGCCAGCAGCTTCGGGACTAGCGGGGGCCATACGCAGTATTTT
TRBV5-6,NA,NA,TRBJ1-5,CASSLWPPLSNQPQHF,TGTGCCAGCAGCTTGTGGCCGCCCCTTAGCAATCAGCCCCAGCATTTT
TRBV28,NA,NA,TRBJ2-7,CATSSAGAYEQYF,TGTGCCACCTCCTCTGCAGGAGCCTACGAGCAGTACTTC
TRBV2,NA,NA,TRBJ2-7,CASRQIYEQYF,TGTGCCAGCCGACAGATCTACGAGCAGTACTTC
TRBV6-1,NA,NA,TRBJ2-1,CASRTSEQFF,TGTGCCAGCAGGACCAGTGAGCAGTTCTTC
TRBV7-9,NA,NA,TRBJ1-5,CASSPGSGAGQPQHF,TGTGCCAGCAGCCCCGGATCAGGGGCGGGCCAGCCCCAGCATTTT
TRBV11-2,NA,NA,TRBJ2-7,CASSLGDRRQYF,TGTGCCAGCAGCTTAGGCGACAGGAGGCAGTACTTC
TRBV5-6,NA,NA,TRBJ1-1,CASSFGTGNTEAFF,TGTGCCAGCAGTTTCGGGACGGGTAACACTGAAGCTTTCTTT
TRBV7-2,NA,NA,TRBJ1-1,CASIVDENVGTEAFF,TGTGCCAGCATCGTAGACGAGAATGTGGGCACTGAAGCTTTCTTT
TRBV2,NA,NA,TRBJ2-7,CASSLLGGYEQYF,TGTGCCAGCAGTCTGCTGGGGGGATACGAGCAGTACTTC
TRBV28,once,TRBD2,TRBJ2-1,CASSFSPEGGTNNEQFF,TGTGCCAGCAGTTTCTCCCCCGAGGGCGGGACTAACAATGAGCAGTTCTTC
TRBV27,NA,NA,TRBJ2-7,CASMRASTGPESPSSYEQYF,TGTGCCAGCATGAGAGCCTCCACCGGGCCCGAGTCCCCGAGCTCCTACGAGCAGTACTTC
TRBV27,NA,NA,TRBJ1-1,CASSFTPGIEAFF,TGTGCCAGCAGTTTCACTCCAGGGATTGAAGCTTTCTTT
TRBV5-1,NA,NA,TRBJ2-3,CASSLSLGSTDTQYF,TGCGCCAGCAGCTTGTCGTTGGGGAGCACAGATACGCAGTATTTT
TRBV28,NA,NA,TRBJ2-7,CASRQPRDPYEQYF,TGTGCCAGCAGACAACCCCGGGACCCCTACGAGCAGTACTTC
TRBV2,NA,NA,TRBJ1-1,CASFGATEAFF,TGTGCCAGCTTCGGAGCCACTGAAGCTTTCTTT
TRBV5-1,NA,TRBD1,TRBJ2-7,CASSGDRRDEQYF,TGCGCCAGCAGCGGGGACAGGCGGGACGAGCAGTACTTC
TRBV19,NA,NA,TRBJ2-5,CASSIVGAQETQYF,TGTGCCAGTAGTATAGTGGGGGCCCAAGAGACCCAGTACTTC
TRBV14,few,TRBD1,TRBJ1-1,CASSHWDRVATEAFF,TGTGCCAGCAGCCATTGGGACAGAGTTGCCACTGAAGCTTTCTTT
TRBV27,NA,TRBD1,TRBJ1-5,CASSAGTAYSNQPQHF,TGTGCCAGCAGTGCTGGGACAGCGTATAGCAATCAGCCCCAGCATTTT
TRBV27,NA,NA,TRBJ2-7,CASSFLGAEQYF,TGTGCCAGCAGTTTCCTAGGAGCCGAGCAGTACTTC
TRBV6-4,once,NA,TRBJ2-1,CASSAIGGHSYNEQFF,TGTGCCAGCAGTGCAATCGGCGGGCACTCCTACAATGAGCAGTTCTTC
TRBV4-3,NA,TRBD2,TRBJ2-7,CASSQGASGAYEQYF,TGCGCCAGCAGCCAAGGCGCTAGCGGTGCCTACGAGCAGTACTTC
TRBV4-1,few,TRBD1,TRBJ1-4,CASSQTTGTGSEKLFF,TGCGCCAGCAGCCAGACTACCGGGACAGGGAGTGAAAAACTGTTTTTT
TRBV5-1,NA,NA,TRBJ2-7,CASSLGNSYEQYF,TGCGCCAGCAGCCTGGGGAACTCCTACGAGCAGTACTTC
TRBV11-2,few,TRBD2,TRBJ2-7,CASSLRTSGIYEQYF,TGTGCCAGCAGCCTCCGGACTAGCGGGATCTACGAGCAGTACTTC
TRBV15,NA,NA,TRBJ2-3,CATSEGGAGDTDTQYF,TGTGCCACCAGCGAAGGGGGGGCAGGGGACACAGATACGCAGTATTTT
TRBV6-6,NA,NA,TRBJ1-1,CATQLGGIRNTEAFF,TGTGCCACTCAACTCGGGGGGATTCGGAACACTGAAGCTTTCTTT